This entry lists 19 T cell receptor beta chains sequenced from one sample in a study of cytomegalovirus exposure and HLA in healthy donors. Primers for the PCR totalled 60 Vbeta and 13 Jbeta. Repertoires were generated with immunoSEQ multiplex PCR, while TCRdb's copy carries only in-frame clones and drops some. This table holds 130,000 to 150,000 clones, roughly 80% found once. Sequenced input: PBMCs. Receptors were obtained from a man aged 40-49 years in good health and CMV-seropositive.

This rearrangement joins TRBV6-5 to TRBJ2-7; 8 positions agree with TRBD2. CDR1 and CDR2 (germline): MNHEY, SVGAGI. The CDR3 is 15 amino acids. The junction had 3 bases not matched to a gene; V was cut back by 2 bases and J by 0 bases. This CDR3 reads CASSYHGTSSYEQYF. The CDR3 DNA sequence: TGTGCCAGCAGTTACCATGGGACTAGCTCCTACGAGCAGTACTTC.

Here the CDR3 DNA reads TGTGCCAGTCCCTGGCGGTTCAGGGTGGGGAATCAGCCCCAGCATTTT. Residues: CASPWRFRVGNQPQHF. The chain has TRBV6-4 and TRBJ1-5, with a weak D call TRBD1 (5 bases). V was clipped by 9 bases and J by 4 bases, with 22 bases between them. CDR1 MRHNA and CDR2 SNTAGT come from the germline V gene. This CDR3 contains 16 residues.

V is TRBV19 and J is TRBJ2-1, with 13 bases aligning to TRBD2. V lost 6 bases, J lost 6 bases, and 14 bases stayed unmatched. The length of the CDR3 is 18 residues. The germline CDR1 and CDR2 sequences are LNHDA and SQIVND (reference sequence). In DNA, the CDR3 is TGTGCCAGTAGCCCGCAGCCGGGACTAGCGGGGCCTGGCAATGAGCAGTTCTTC. It encodes CASSPQPGLAGPGNEQFF.

CDR3 DNA: TGTGCCAGCAGCCAAGATTTAGCGGGGAACTACGAGCAGTACTTC. Amino acid sequence: CASSQDLAGNYEQYF. V gene TRBV4-2 combines with J gene TRBJ2-7; 8 bases fit TRBD2. The CDR3 contains 15 residues. Germline assignment: CDR1 LGHNA and CDR2 YNFKEQ. V gave up 0 bases and J gave up 3 bases; unmatched junction bases: 4.

This clone appeared a single time. The chain has TRBV6-5 and TRBJ1-1; D perhaps matches TRBD1 (5 bases). There are 16 residues in the CDR3. Trimming left V 3 bases short and J 4 bases short, with 18 bases between. The V gene's germline CDR1 is MNHEY and CDR2 SVGAGI. The CDR3 region is CASSYKTGVKSTEAFF. The CDR3 region has the DNA TGTGCCAGCAGTTATAAAACGGGGGTCAAAAGCACTGAAGCTTTCTTT.

This clone appeared once. The chain joins TRBV19 to TRBJ2-2; 7 nucleotides align to TRBD1. V lost 4 bases and J lost 5; bases outside the gene matches: 4. Germline loops: CDR1 LNHDA, CDR2 SQIVND (reference sequence). The CDR3 is made up of 14 amino acids. CDR3 region: CASSTKQGTGELFF. In DNA, the CDR3 is TGTGCCAGTAGTACGAAACAGGGGACCGGGGAGCTGTTTTTT. Complete variable domain (other parts from reference TRBV19 and TRBJ2-2): DGGITQSPKYLFRKEGQNVTLSCEQNLNHDAMYWYRQDPGQGLRLIYYSQIVNDFQKGDIAEGYSVSREKKESFPLTVTSAQKNPTAFYLCASSTKQGTGELFFGEGSRLTVL.

V is TRBV5-6 and J is TRBJ2-7; 8 bases fit TRBD1. V was pared by 4 bases and J by 5 bases, with 8 bases of the junction left unmatched. CDR1 is SGHDT and CDR2 is YYEEEE in the germline V gene. The CDR3 totals 14 residues. The CDR3 DNA reads TGTGCCAGCAGCCGATTAGACAGGGGCCACGAGCAGTACTTC. Protein: CASSRLDRGHEQYF.

This clone turned up a few times. The J gene is TRBJ2-3, the V gene TRBV2; D may be TRBD2 (5 bases). The CDR3 loop spans 12 amino acids. Germline V gene data show CDR1 as SNHLY and CDR2 as FYNNEI. Trimming left V 7 bases short and J 11 bases short, with 16 bases between. CDR3 sequence (DNA): TGTGCCAGCAAAATTACGGGATATCTGCAGTATTTT. Its translation is CASKITGYLQYF.

This clone was observed a handful of times. V and J are TRBV4-3 and TRBJ2-1, with 13 positions matching TRBD2. Germline trimming cut 6 bases from V and 5 bases from J; bases unmatched to any gene: 4. The CDR3 is made up of 15 amino acids. The V gene's germline CDR1 is LGHNA and CDR2 YSLEER. CDR3 residues: CASSWTSGSHNEQFF. The CDR3 coding sequence is TGCGCCAGCAGTTGGACTAGCGGGAGTCACAATGAGCAGTTCTTC.

J is TRBJ2-6 and V is TRBV19; TRBD1 agrees at 8 bases. CDR1 is LNHDA, CDR2 SQIVND, per germline (reference sequence). V dropped 4 bases and J dropped 5; count of bases not matched to a gene: 4. The CDR3 is made up of 15 amino acids. The CDR3 DNA follows: TGTGCCAGTAGTACACAGGGGGGAAGGGCCAACGTCCTGACTTTC. It yields the protein CASSTQGGRANVLTF.

The J gene is TRBJ2-1, the V gene TRBV29-1, with no clear D. Germline CDR1 and CDR2: SQVTM and ANQGSEA. The CDR3 consists of 11 residues. V gave up 4 bases and J gave up 9 bases, with 10 bases separating them. Here the CDR3 reads CSVGIASEQFF. In DNA, the CDR3 is TGCAGCGTTGGAATAGCCAGTGAGCAGTTCTTC.

This clone was picked up one time. This chain uses TRBV6-1 with TRBJ2-7; 13 bases align to TRBD2. The germline CDR1 and CDR2 sequences are MNHNS and SASEGT. The CDR3 extends over 15 amino acids. The ends lost 1 base at V and 4 bases at J; junction bases unmatched: 1. The DNA for the CDR3 is TGTGCCAGCAGTGAAGGACTAGCGGGAGGTTACGAGCAGTACTTC. Protein product: CASSEGLAGGYEQYF.

The chain carries TRBV9 and TRBJ2-7, with TRBD2 matching 10 bases. The V and J ends lost 7 bases and 5 bases, in that order; junction bases with no gene match: 6. CDR3 length equals 13 residues. Germline CDR1 reads SGDLS; CDR2 reads YYNGEE. CDR3 residues: CASGKREGHEQYF. The CDR3 bases are TGTGCCAGCGGAAAGCGGGAGGGCCACGAGCAGTACTTC.

The chain has TRBV7-3 and TRBJ2-3, with 11 bases fitting TRBD2. Germline values: CDR1 SGHTA, CDR2 FQGTGA. The CDR3 spans 15 residues. The V and J ends lost 5 bases and 3 bases, in that order; junction bases with no gene match: 4. This chain's CDR3 is CASSQGLAVTDTQYF. DNA of the CDR3: TGTGCCAGCAGCCAGGGACTAGCGGTAACAGATACGCAGTATTTT.

This sequence joins TRBV5-1 and TRBJ1-1, with 10 positions matching TRBD1. Trimming cost V 3 bases and J 4 bases; bases outside gene matches: 3. The germline CDR1 and CDR2 sequences are SGHRS and YFSETQ. The CDR3 sequence is 14 residues long. CDR3 nucleotides: TGCGCCAGCAGCTACCGGGACAGGGGCACTGAAGCTTTCTTT. Its protein product is CASSYRDRGTEAFF.

This chain's CDR3 is CASSQGVNEKLFF. The CDR3, as DNA: TGTGCCTCTTCACAGGGAGTTAATGAAAAACTGTTTTTT. The gene calls are TRBV9 and TRBJ1-4; D is perhaps TRBD1 (6 bases). The CDR3 contains 13 residues. Germline V gene lookup returns CDR1 SGDLS and CDR2 YYNGEE. V was shortened by 10 bases and J by 4 bases, with 14 bases between the two germline ends.

V gene TRBV5-6 combines with J gene TRBJ1-1, with D uncertain. Per the germline V gene, CDR1 is SGHDT and CDR2 is YYEEEE. The V end was cut by 0 bases, the J end by 0 bases, with 6 bases between. The CDR3 extends over 14 amino acids. The CDR3 sequence: CASSLALLNTEAFF. The CDR3 bases are TGTGCCAGCAGCTTGGCCCTACTGAACACTGAAGCTTTCTTT. The variable domain in full, with the rest retrieved from reference TRBV5-6 and TRBJ1-1, is DAGVTQSPTHLIKTRGQQVTLRCSPKSGHDTVSWYQQALGQGPQFIFQYYEEEERQRGNFPDRFSGHQFPNYSSELNVNALLLGDSALYLCASSLALLNTEAFFGQGTRLTVV.

CDR3 in DNA: TGTGCCAGCAGCTTTGGGAGGGGGTATGGCTACACCTTC. Residues: CASSFGRGYGYTF. The V and J genes are TRBV5-4 and TRBJ1-2; maybe TRBD1 (6 bases). The germline V gene has CDR1 SGHNT and CDR2 YYREEE (reference sequence). The V and J ends lost 2 bases and 5 bases respectively, with 10 bases between them. CDR3 length equals 13 residues.

The chain links TRBV2 to TRBJ2-7, with D possibly TRBD1 on 6 matching bases. CDR3 length: 11 residues. Germline V gene data show CDR1 as SNHLY and CDR2 as FYNNEI. The germline V and J ends were trimmed by 7 bases and 5 bases, with 9 bases remaining between them. The CDR3 reads CASTHRDEQYF. The CDR3 DNA is TGTGCCAGCACACACAGGGACGAGCAGTACTTC.